This T cell receptor (beta chain) derives from a study of T cell repertoires in cytomegalovirus infection. Overall study results and limits: It was HLA-C-restricted CMV-specific TCR beta clonotypes that dominated the response ex vivo.

Trimming shortened V by 5 bases and J by 6 bases, and 10 bases separated the two germline ends. The CDR3 is 13 amino acids. From germline, CDR1 is MNHNS and CDR2 SASEGT. From the reads, TCRdb called clonotypes with MiXCR, one entry per CDR3 protein. The sample has 200,000 to 250,000 distinct CDR3 sequences, roughly 20% seen once. The table lists this clonotype with a few counts. Its antigen remains unidentified. The chain carries TRBV6-1 and TRBJ2-2, with no clear D. The sequence derives from a human donor in good health (CMV status not recorded). Some clones in this sample may be carry-over from other donors' samples. The material sequenced was CD8+ T cells from PBMCs. CDR3 bases: TGTGCCAGCAGTTATGGGGTTCCCGGGGAGCTGTTTTTT. This encodes CASSYGVPGELFF.